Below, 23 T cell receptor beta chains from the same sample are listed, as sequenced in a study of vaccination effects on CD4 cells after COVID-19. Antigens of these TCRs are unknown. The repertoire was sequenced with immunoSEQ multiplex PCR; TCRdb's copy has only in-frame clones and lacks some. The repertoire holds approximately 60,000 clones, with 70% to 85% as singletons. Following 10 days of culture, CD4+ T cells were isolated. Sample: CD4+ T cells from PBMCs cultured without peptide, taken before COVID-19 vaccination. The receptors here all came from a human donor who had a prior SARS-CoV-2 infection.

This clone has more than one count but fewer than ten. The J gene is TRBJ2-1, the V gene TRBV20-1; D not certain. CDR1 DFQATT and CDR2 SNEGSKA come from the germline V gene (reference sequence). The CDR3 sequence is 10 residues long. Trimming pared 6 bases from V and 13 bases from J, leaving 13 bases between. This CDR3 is CSATDALQFF. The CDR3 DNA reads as TGCAGTGCAACGGACGCTCTACAGTTCTTC.

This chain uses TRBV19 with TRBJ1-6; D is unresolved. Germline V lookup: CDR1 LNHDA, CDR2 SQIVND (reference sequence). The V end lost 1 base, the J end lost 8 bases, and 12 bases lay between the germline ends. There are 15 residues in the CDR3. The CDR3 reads CASSIVGRSHSPLHF. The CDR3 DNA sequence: TGTGCCAGTAGTATAGTGGGCAGGTCGCATTCACCCCTCCACTTT.

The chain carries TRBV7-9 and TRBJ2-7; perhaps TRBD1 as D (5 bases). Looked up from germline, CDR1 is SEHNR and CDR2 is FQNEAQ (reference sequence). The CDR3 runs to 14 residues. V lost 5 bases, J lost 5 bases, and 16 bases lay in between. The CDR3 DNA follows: TGTGCCAGCAGCCCTCAGGGTTCTTCCCACGAGCAGTACTTC. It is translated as CASSPQGSSHEQYF.

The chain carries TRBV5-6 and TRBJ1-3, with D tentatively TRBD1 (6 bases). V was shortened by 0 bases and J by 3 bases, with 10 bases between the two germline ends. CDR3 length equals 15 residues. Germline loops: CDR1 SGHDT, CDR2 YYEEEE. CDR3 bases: TGTGCCAGCAGCTTGGGCGGACAGATTGGAAACACCATATATTTT. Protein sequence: CASSLGGQIGNTIYF.

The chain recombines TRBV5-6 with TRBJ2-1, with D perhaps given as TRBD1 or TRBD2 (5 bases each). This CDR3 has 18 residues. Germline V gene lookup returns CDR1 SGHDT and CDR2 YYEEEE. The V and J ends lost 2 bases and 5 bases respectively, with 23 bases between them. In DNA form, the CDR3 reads TGTGCCAGCAGCTTTAAAACCGGGGCAGATGACACCAACAATGAGCAGTTCTTC. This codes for CASSFKTGADDTNNEQFF.

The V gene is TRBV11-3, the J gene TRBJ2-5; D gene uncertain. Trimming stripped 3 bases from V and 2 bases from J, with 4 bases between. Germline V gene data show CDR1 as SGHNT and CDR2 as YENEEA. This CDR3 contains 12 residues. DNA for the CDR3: TGTGCCAGCAGCTTGGGTCAAGAGACCCAGTACTTC. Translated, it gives CASSLGQETQYF.

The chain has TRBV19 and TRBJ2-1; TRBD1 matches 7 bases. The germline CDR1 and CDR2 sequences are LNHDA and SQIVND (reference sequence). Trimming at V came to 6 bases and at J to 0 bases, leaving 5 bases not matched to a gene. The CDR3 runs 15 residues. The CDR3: CASSRGQSSYNEQFF. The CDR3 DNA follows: TGTGCCAGTAGCAGGGGACAGAGCTCCTACAATGAGCAGTTCTTC.

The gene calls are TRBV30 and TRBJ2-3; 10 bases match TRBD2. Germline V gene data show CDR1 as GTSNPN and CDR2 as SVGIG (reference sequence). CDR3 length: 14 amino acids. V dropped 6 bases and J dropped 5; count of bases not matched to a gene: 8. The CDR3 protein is CACPLAGDQDTQYF. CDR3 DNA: TGTGCCTGTCCGCTAGCGGGAGATCAAGATACGCAGTATTTT.

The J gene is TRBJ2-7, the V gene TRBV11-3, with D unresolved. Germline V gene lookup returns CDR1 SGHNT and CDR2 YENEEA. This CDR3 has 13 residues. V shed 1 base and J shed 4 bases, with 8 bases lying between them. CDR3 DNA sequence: TGTGCCAGCAGCTTAGTGATAGGGTACGAGCAGTACTTC. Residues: CASSLVIGYEQYF. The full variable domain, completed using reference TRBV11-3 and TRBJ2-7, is EAGVVQSPRYKIIEKKQPVAFWCNPISGHNTLYWYLQNLGQGPELLIRYENEEAVDDSQLPKDRFSAERLKGVDSTLKIQPAELGDSAVYLCASSLVIGYEQYFGPGTRLTVT.

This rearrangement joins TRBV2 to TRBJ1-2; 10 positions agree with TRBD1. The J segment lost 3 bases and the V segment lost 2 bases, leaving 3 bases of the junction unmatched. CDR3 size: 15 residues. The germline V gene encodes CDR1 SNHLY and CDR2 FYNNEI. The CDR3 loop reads CASSERGTGDYGYTF. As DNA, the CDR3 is TGTGCCAGCAGTGAAAGGGGGACAGGGGACTATGGCTACACCTTC.

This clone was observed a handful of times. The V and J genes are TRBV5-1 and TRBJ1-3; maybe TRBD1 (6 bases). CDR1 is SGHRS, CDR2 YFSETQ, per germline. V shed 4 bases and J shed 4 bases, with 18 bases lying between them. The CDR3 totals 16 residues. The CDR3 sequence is CASSDGTNYAGNTIYF. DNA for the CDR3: TGCGCCAGCAGCGACGGGACAAATTATGCCGGAAACACCATATATTTT.

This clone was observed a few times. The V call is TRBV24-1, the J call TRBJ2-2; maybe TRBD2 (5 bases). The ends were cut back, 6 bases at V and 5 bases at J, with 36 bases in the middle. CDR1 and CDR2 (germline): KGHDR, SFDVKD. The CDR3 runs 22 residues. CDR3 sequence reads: CATSQPDARLVTRRGGTGELFF. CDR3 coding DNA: TGTGCCACCAGTCAACCCGACGCGAGGCTAGTTACCCGTCGGGGTGGGACCGGGGAGCTGTTTTTT.

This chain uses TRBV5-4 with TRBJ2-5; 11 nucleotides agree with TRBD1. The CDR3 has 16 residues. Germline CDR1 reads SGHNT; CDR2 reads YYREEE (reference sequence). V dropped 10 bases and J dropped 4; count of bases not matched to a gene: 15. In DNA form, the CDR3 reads TGTGCCCGACCGGGACAGGGGGTTCCGGGGGGAGAGACCCAGTACTTC. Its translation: CARPGQGVPGGETQYF.

The chain's CDR3 is CAWSVDRVDTQYF. CDR3 nucleotides: TGTGCCTGGAGTGTGGACAGGGTGGATACGCAGTATTTT. The chain links TRBV30 to TRBJ2-3, with 8 bases matching TRBD1. Germline lookup yields CDR1 GTSNPN and CDR2 SVGIG (reference sequence). The CDR3 runs 13 residues. V trimming: 0 bases; J trimming: 6 bases; junction bases outside the gene matches: 2.

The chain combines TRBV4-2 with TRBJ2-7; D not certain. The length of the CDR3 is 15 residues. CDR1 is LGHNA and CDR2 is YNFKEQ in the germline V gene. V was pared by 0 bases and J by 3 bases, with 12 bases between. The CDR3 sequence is CASSQDISKNYEQYF. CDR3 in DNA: TGTGCCAGCAGCCAAGATATTTCTAAAAACTACGAGCAGTACTTC.

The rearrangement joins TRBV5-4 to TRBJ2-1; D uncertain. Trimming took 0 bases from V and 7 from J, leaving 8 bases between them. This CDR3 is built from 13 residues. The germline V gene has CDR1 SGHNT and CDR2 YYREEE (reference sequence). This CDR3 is CASSLERINEQFF. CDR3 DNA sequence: TGTGCCAGCAGCTTGGAAAGGATAAATGAGCAGTTCTTC.

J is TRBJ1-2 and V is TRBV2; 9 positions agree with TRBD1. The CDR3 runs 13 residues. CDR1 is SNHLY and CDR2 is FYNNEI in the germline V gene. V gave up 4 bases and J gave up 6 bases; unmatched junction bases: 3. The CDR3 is CASSVDRGDGYTF. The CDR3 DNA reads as TGTGCCAGCAGTGTGGACAGGGGAGATGGCTACACCTTC.

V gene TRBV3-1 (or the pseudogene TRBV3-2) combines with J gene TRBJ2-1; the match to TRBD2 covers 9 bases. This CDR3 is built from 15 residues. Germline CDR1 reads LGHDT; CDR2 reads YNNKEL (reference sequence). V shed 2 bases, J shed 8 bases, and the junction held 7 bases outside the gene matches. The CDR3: CASSQRRGGLDEQFF. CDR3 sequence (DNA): TGTGCCAGCAGCCAACGGCGGGGGGGCCTGGATGAGCAGTTCTTC.

The DNA of the CDR3 is TGTGCCAGCCGGGGCTGGTACTATGGCTACACCTTC. This codes for CASRGWYYGYTF. The chain is built from TRBV5-4 and TRBJ1-2; TRBD1 is a possible D gene (5 bases). Trimming shortened V by 7 bases and J by 3 bases, and 10 bases separated the two germline ends. The CDR3 has 12 residues. CDR1 and CDR2 from the germline V gene are SGHNT and YYREEE (reference sequence). Looking up the rest from reference TRBV5-4 and TRBJ1-2 gives the full variable domain: ETGVTQSPTHLIKTRGQQVTLRCSSQSGHNTVSWYQQALGQGPQFIFQYYREEENGRGNFPPRFSGLQFPNYSSELNVNALELDDSALYLCASRGWYYGYTFGSGTRLTVV.

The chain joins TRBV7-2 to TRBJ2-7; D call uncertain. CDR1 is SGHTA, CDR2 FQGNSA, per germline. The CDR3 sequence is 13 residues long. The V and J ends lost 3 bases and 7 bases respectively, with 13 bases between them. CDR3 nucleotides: TGTGCCAGCAGCTTTTACGGCGTTCGGGAGCAGTACTTC. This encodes CASSFYGVREQYF.

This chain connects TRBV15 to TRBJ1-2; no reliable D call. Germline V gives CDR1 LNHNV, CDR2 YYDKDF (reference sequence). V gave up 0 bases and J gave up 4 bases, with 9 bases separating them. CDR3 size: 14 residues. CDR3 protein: CATSRDVGPYGYTF. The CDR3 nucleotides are TGTGCCACCAGCAGAGATGTCGGTCCCTATGGCTACACCTTC. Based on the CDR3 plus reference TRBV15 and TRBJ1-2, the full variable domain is DAMVIQNPRYQVTQFGKPVTLSCSQTLNHNVMYWYQQKSSQAPKLLFHYYDKDFNNEADTPDNFQSRRPNTSFCFLDIRSPGLGDTAMYLCATSRDVGPYGYTFGSGTRLTVV.

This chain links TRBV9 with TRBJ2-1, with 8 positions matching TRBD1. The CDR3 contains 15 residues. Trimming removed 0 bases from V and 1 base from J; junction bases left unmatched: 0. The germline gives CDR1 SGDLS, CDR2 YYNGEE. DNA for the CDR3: TGTGCCAGCAGCGTAGGGACAGGGTCCTACAATGAGCAGTTCTTC. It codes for CASSVGTGSYNEQFF.

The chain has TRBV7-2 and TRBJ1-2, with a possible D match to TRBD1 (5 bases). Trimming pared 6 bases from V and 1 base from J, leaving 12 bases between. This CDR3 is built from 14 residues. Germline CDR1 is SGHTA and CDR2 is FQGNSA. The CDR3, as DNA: TGTGCCAGCAGTACGGGACCGGTTAACTATGGCTACACCTTC. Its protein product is CASSTGPVNYGYTF.